This passage covers 18 T cell receptor beta chains from one sample sequenced in a study of blood T cell repertoires in COVID-19. Repertoires were generated with immunoSEQ multiplex PCR, while TCRdb's copy carries only in-frame clones and drops some. The data hold approximately 270,000 clones, with 80% to 90% observed a single time. Sample: PBMCs or T cells enriched from blood (not recorded which). The receptors were gathered from a woman aged 30 to 39 who had recovered from COVID-19.

The chain employs TRBV6-5 and TRBJ2-1; TRBD2 agrees at 9 bases. Germline CDR1 MNHEY, CDR2 SVGAGI. Trimming took 2 bases from V and 6 from J; bases not matched to a gene: 5. The CDR3 extends over 15 amino acids. CDR3 loop: CASSYAGGPFNEQFF. In DNA, the CDR3 is TGTGCCAGCAGTTACGCGGGAGGGCCGTTCAATGAGCAGTTCTTC.

The rearrangement links TRBV19 to TRBJ2-2; no reliable D call. Trimming shortened V by 3 bases and J by 7 bases, and 3 bases separated the two germline ends. Germline-derived CDR1 and CDR2 are LNHDA and SQIVND (reference sequence). The CDR3 length is 11 residues. The CDR3 spells CASSIYGELFF. The DNA for the CDR3 is TGTGCCAGTAGTATCTACGGGGAGCTGTTTTTT. Combining the CDR3 with reference TRBV19 and TRBJ2-2 gives the whole variable domain DGGITQSPKYLFRKEGQNVTLSCEQNLNHDAMYWYRQDPGQGLRLIYYSQIVNDFQKGDIAEGYSVSREKKESFPLTVTSAQKNPTAFYLCASSIYGELFFGEGSRLTVL.

The rearrangement uses TRBV27 and TRBJ2-2; 7 nucleotides line up with TRBD1. Germline assignment: CDR1 MNHEY and CDR2 SMNVEV (reference sequence). V shed 6 bases and J 8 bases; nucleotides not matched to a gene: 18. The CDR3 covers 17 residues. The CDR3 DNA sequence: TGTGCCAGCAGCAGTAACCGGGGCCAGGGGGTAGGGGGGGAGCTGTTTTTT. Translated, it gives CASSSNRGQGVGGELFF.

A few counts support this clone. This chain uses TRBV5-1 with TRBJ1-1, with TRBD1 matching over 9 bases. The germline V gene has CDR1 SGHRS and CDR2 YFSETQ. Germline trimming cut 1 base from V and 4 bases from J; bases unmatched to any gene: 5. This CDR3 spans 15 amino acids. The CDR3 sequence: CASSLPQGAGTEAFF. Here the CDR3 DNA reads TGCGCCAGCAGCTTGCCACAGGGGGCCGGCACTGAAGCTTTCTTT.

The V and J genes are TRBV9 and TRBJ2-3, with 11 bases lining up with TRBD2. The CDR3 runs 17 residues. CDR1 SGDLS and CDR2 YYNGEE come from the germline V gene. V shed 0 bases, J shed 6 bases, and the junction held 9 bases outside the gene matches. CDR3 nucleotides: TGTGCCAGCAGCGTAGGGAGTCTAGCGGGAGGACCCGATACGCAGTATTTT. Translating it yields CASSVGSLAGGPDTQYF.

The J gene is TRBJ1-4, the V gene TRBV7-9; D possibly corresponds to TRBD1 (5 bases). Germline V lookup: CDR1 SEHNR, CDR2 FQNEAQ (reference sequence). CDR3 length: 16 amino acids. V dropped 6 bases and J dropped 3 bases, with 17 bases sitting between them. In DNA form, the CDR3 reads TGTGCCAGCAGTCAACAGGTTGTAAGGTCTAATGAAAAACTGTTTTTT. Protein product: CASSQQVVRSNEKLFF.

The V gene is TRBV28, the J gene TRBJ2-6; 9 bases agree with TRBD2. Trimming at V came to 4 bases and at J to 0 bases, leaving 10 bases not matched to a gene. Germline V CDR1 and CDR2: MDHEN, SYDVKM. CDR3 length: 19 amino acids. CDR3 sequence: CASSSGGRAASSGANVLTF. CDR3 nucleotide sequence: TGTGCCAGCAGTTCGGGCGGGAGGGCCGCTTCCTCTGGGGCCAACGTCCTGACTTTC.

The rearrangement joins TRBV3-1 (or the pseudogene TRBV3-2) to TRBJ2-1, with 12 nucleotides matching TRBD2. Germline trimming cut 4 bases from V and 4 bases from J; bases unmatched to any gene: 5. The CDR3 spans 16 residues. The germline V gene encodes CDR1 LGHDT and CDR2 YNNKEL (reference sequence). The CDR3 coding sequence is TGTGCCAGCAGCCCAGGACTAGCGGGACTTTACAATGAGCAGTTCTTC. It translates to CASSPGLAGLYNEQFF.

The chain uses TRBV29-1 and TRBJ1-2; a weak D match, TRBD1 (5 bases). Germline CDR1 reads SQVTM; CDR2 reads ANQGSEA. The ends were cut back, 6 bases at V and 4 bases at J, with 12 bases in the middle. The CDR3 is made up of 12 amino acids. CDR3 DNA: TGCAGCGTCTCTGACAGAAGCTATGGCTACACCTTC. This encodes CSVSDRSYGYTF. Combining the CDR3 with reference TRBV29-1 and TRBJ1-2 gives the whole variable domain SAVISQKPSRDICQRGTSLTIQCQVDSQVTMMFWYRQQPGQSLTLIATANQGSEATYESGFVIDKFPISRPNLTFSTLTVSNMSPEDSSIYLCSVSDRSYGYTFGSGTRLTVV.

The gene calls are TRBV3-1 (or the pseudogene TRBV3-2) and TRBJ1-3; 9 positions match TRBD1. The CDR3 totals 15 residues. Trimming took 4 bases from V and 8 from J; bases not matched to a gene: 9. CDR1 LGHDT and CDR2 YNNKEL come from the germline V gene (reference sequence). CDR3 sequence: CASSRTGTGRHTIYF. In nucleotides, the CDR3 is TGTGCCAGCAGCCGCACCGGGACAGGGAGGCACACCATATATTTT.

The J gene is TRBJ2-3, the V gene TRBV7-3; 8 nucleotides align to TRBD2. Germline V gene lookup returns CDR1 SGHTA and CDR2 FQGTGA. V dropped 6 bases and J dropped 1; count of bases not matched to a gene: 6. The length of the CDR3 is 15 residues. The CDR3 DNA is TGTGCCAGCAGGAGGGGAGCGGGAGGCACAGATACGCAGTATTTT. This sequence encodes CASRRGAGGTDTQYF.

This clone has a handful of counts. The V call is TRBV12-3 or TRBV12-4, the J call TRBJ1-2; 7 bases fit TRBD1. Germline trimming cut 6 bases from V and 7 bases from J; bases unmatched to any gene: 5. The CDR3 length is 12 residues. The CDR3, as DNA: TGTGCCAGCAGCTCGACAGGGAGTGGCTACACCTTC. As protein: CASSSTGSGYTF.

This chain uses TRBV5-6 with TRBJ1-6; tentatively, D is TRBD1 (5 bases). CDR1 is SGHDT, CDR2 YYEEEE, per germline. V lost 0 bases, J lost 19 bases, and 14 bases lay in between. The CDR3 totals 12 residues. The chain's CDR3 is CASSLGGRSRHF. The CDR3 coding sequence is TGTGCCAGCAGCTTGGGGGGCCGTTCACGGCACTTT.

The genes are TRBV19 and TRBJ2-7; TRBD2 matches 11 bases. The length of the CDR3 is 15 residues. V gave up 6 bases and J gave up 4 bases; unmatched junction bases: 8. Germline CDR1 and CDR2: LNHDA and SQIVND (reference sequence). CDR3 sequence reads: CASSPTSGSIYEQYF. CDR3 DNA: TGTGCCAGTAGCCCTACTAGCGGGAGTATATACGAGCAGTACTTC.

The J gene is TRBJ2-1, the V gene TRBV27; 7 bases are shared with TRBD2. The CDR3 extends over 17 amino acids. Trimming took 6 bases from V and 2 from J; bases not matched to a gene: 13. Germline V CDR1 and CDR2: MNHEY, SMNVEV (reference sequence). CDR3 loop: CASSRLFAGEPYNEQFF. The CDR3 DNA reads as TGTGCCAGCAGCCGACTCTTCGCGGGAGAACCCTACAATGAGCAGTTCTTC.

J is TRBJ2-2 and V is TRBV4-1; 12 positions agree with TRBD1. The CDR3 runs 16 residues. Germline CDR1 reads MGHRA; CDR2 reads YSYEKL. J lost 5 bases, V lost 4 bases, and 5 bases had no gene match. In nucleotides, the CDR3 is TGCGCCAGCAGCCGAGGGACAGGGGGCTGGACCGGGGAGCTGTTTTTT. It specifies CASSRGTGGWTGELFF.

The chain combines TRBV15 with TRBJ1-1; no clear D. CDR1 is LNHNV, CDR2 YYDKDF, per germline (reference sequence). Trimming shortened V by 0 bases and J by 7 bases, and 9 bases separated the two germline ends. The CDR3 runs to 13 residues. This chain's CDR3 is CATSRDEGFEAFF. CDR3 in DNA: TGTGCCACCAGCAGAGATGAGGGCTTTGAAGCTTTCTTT.

The chain uses TRBV2 and TRBJ1-5; 8 nucleotides agree with TRBD1. The junction had 6 bases not matched to a gene; V was cut back by 6 bases and J by 8 bases. The CDR3 has 13 residues. Per the germline V gene, CDR1 is SNHLY and CDR2 is FYNNEI. CDR3 DNA: TGTGCCAGCAGCGGACAGGGTGATAAGCCCCAGCATTTT. This encodes CASSGQGDKPQHF.